A single T cell receptor (beta chain) is shown here with its context. No antigen is known for it. Base qualities are not at hand, and no much larger clone is one base apart. This record comes from a study of blood T cell repertoires in COVID-19 (dated by TCRdb to 2018 to 2021). Study-wide context: Samples covering the acute and convalescent phases of COVID-19 were provided by collaborators in the United States, Italy and Spain. The material from the prospective study consisted of cDNA or gDNA derived from T cells, B-cell-depleted T cells, or PBMCs. Subjects who had been exposed to COVID-19, were actively infected with it, or had recovered from it provided the deeply sampled blood TCRbeta repertoires that made up the dataset. The repertoires were released in a freely available public database meant as a resource for research on the immune response to SARS-CoV-2. The samples were drawn from two sources: the first 160 participants of the ongoing ImmuneRACE study, and 1,254 subjects contributed by 6 global collaborators. A de-identified subject ID, COVID-19 status, age in years and sex were almost always included in the sample metadata. Where HLA class I and class II types were available, the types were taken from metadata supplied by the sample provider, not from assay-based typing.

The immunoSEQ Assay, a bias-controlled multiplex PCR, was used to amplify TCRbeta CDR3 regions from genomic DNA. From the authors' description of their analysis: Nucleated cell counts per sample were estimated from amplification of reference gene primers within the assay. To quantify the absolute abundance of each unique TCRbeta CDR3 rearrangement, sequence reads were collapsed and filtered. For each sample, productive Simpson clonality was calculated by taking the square root of Simpson's diversity index across productive rearrangements. TCRdb provides this immuneACCESS table in a form limited to in-frame rearrangements. Some clones are lacking; in checked studies, under half of them reflect an unresolved V gene, and why the rest are absent is not known. That table furnishes V, J and clone size, whereas the DNA furnished D and trimming. The sample table contains roughly 150,000 clones; only one count was recorded for roughly 90% of them. The ten largest clones take up less than 5% of the sample.

The cysteine opens and the phenylalanine closes a CDR3 of 14 amino acids. Only the CDR3 part of the read is kept: 42 bases, read in frame from the first base. Relative to germline, V is 2 bases shorter and J is 9 bases shorter, with 11 bases between their ends. From a lookup of the germline V gene, CDR1 and CDR2 are MNHNS and SASEGT. Participants in the prospective study were aged roughly 18 to 100 years, lived in about two dozen United States geographic areas, and enrolled through a virtual design. In the prospective study, cohorts were assigned on the basis of participant-reported clinical history obtained from a screening survey and a study questionnaire. Exposed participants had been in contact, within 2 weeks of entering the study, with a person who had a PCR-confirmed or clinician-diagnosed case of COVID-19. In the prospective study, whole blood, serum and a nasopharyngeal or oropharyngeal swab were collected from each participant by mobile phlebotomists. Prospective study participants could optionally give additional blood draws and questionnaires over a roughly 2-month period. Before DNA extraction, prospective study blood samples were shipped either frozen or at room temperature.

Broader findings and caveats from the paper: The quantity of clinical and demographic metadata differed by source and by participant and was supplied without curation.

Sequencing input: PBMCs or T cells enriched from blood (not recorded which). The chain employs TRBV6-1 and TRBJ1-6; no D gene can be assigned with confidence. This clonotype was obtained from a woman between 35 and 50 years old who had been exposed to COVID-19. The bases are TGTGCCAGCAGTGAATCGGGTATAACTTCACCCCTCCACTTT. This codes for CASSESGITSPLHF.